The rows below give T cell receptor beta chains drawn from one sample of a study of human T cells and chemical hapten exposure. TCRdb ran MiXCR on the RACE reads and lists one entry per CDR3 protein. The table records around 130,000 distinct CDR3 sequences, roughly 9.5% of them present only once. The source material was whole blood. These receptors were taken from a male donor in good health. Some clones in this sample may be carry-over from other donors' samples. Each CDR3 is given with its conserved first and last residue. Fields, in order: clone size, J gene, D gene, V gene, CDR3 protein, CDR3 DNA. D genes are given only for firm matches. The size of a clone is reported for some rows only, either as once, few or many, or as a class for expanded clones.

clone size: few; J gene: TRBJ2-6; D gene: -; V gene: TRBV2; CDR3 protein: CASKEGGEAGANVLTF; CDR3 DNA: TGTGCCAGCAAGGAGGGCGGGGAGGCCGGGGCCAACGTCCTGACTTTC
clone size: -; J gene: TRBJ2-2; D gene: -; V gene: TRBV12-3/TRBV12-4; CDR3 protein: CASRTVNTGELFF; CDR3 DNA: TGTGCCAGCAGAACGGTTAACACCGGGGAGCTGTTTTTT
clone size: few; J gene: TRBJ2-7; D gene: TRBD2; V gene: TRBV7-2; CDR3 protein: CASSLGFGRGAYEQYF; CDR3 DNA: TGTGCCAGCAGCTTAGGGTTCGGCCGGGGGGCCTACGAGCAGTACTTC
clone size: few; J gene: TRBJ2-2; D gene: TRBD2; V gene: TRBV19; CDR3 protein: CASSALAGGPGTGELFF; CDR3 DNA: TGTGCCAGTAGTGCACTAGCGGGAGGGCCGGGCACCGGGGAGCTGTTTTTT
clone size: many; J gene: TRBJ2-1; D gene: TRBD2; V gene: TRBV20-1; CDR3 protein: CSARDRGAGSSSYNEQFF; CDR3 DNA: TGCAGTGCTAGAGATCGTGGAGCGGGGTCGAGCTCCTACAATGAGCAGTTCTTC
clone size: many; J gene: TRBJ2-5; D gene: TRBD1; V gene: TRBV7-9; CDR3 protein: CASSLGARTGGETQYF; CDR3 DNA: TGTGCCAGCAGCTTAGGTGCCAGGACAGGGGGTGAGACCCAGTACTTC
clone size: many; J gene: TRBJ1-1; D gene: -; V gene: TRBV7-8; CDR3 protein: CASSLASGPLNTEAFF; CDR3 DNA: TGTGCCAGCAGCTTAGCGTCGGGCCCCTTGAACACTGAAGCTTTCTTT
clone size: -; J gene: TRBJ2-4; D gene: -; V gene: TRBV12-3/TRBV12-4; CDR3 protein: CASSFLLAKNIQYF; CDR3 DNA: TGTGCCAGCAGTTTCCTCTTAGCCAAAAACATTCAGTACTTC
clone size: -; J gene: TRBJ1-1; D gene: -; V gene: TRBV29-1; CDR3 protein: CSVGQANTEAFF; CDR3 DNA: TGCAGCGTAGGGCAGGCGAACACTGAAGCTTTCTTT
clone size: -; J gene: TRBJ2-7; D gene: -; V gene: TRBV12-3/TRBV12-4; CDR3 protein: CASSFTGPYEQYF; CDR3 DNA: TGTGCCAGCAGTTTCACCGGACCCTACGAGCAGTACTTC
clone size: many; J gene: TRBJ2-1; D gene: -; V gene: TRBV5-5; CDR3 protein: CASSSGRLSGTLYNEQFF; CDR3 DNA: TGTGCCAGCAGCTCTGGACGCCTATCGGGAACGCTCTACAATGAGCAGTTCTTC
clone size: few; J gene: TRBJ2-7; D gene: -; V gene: TRBV6-1; CDR3 protein: CASSKNRVLAVEQYF; CDR3 DNA: TGTGCCAGCAGTAAAAACAGGGTTTTGGCGGTCGAGCAGTACTTC
clone size: many; J gene: TRBJ1-5; D gene: -; V gene: TRBV25-1; CDR3 protein: CASSEIREKKNQPQHF; CDR3 DNA: TGTGCCAGCAGTGAAATCCGGGAGAAGAAGAATCAGCCCCAGCATTTT
clone size: -; J gene: TRBJ1-5; D gene: -; V gene: TRBV6-2/TRBV6-3; CDR3 protein: CASRPPGGLDQPQHF; CDR3 DNA: TGTGCCAGCAGGCCGCCCGGCGGGCTCGACCAGCCCCAGCATTTT
clone size: few; J gene: TRBJ1-2; D gene: TRBD1; V gene: TRBV2; CDR3 protein: CVSSSGTGFNGYTF; CDR3 DNA: TGTGTCAGCAGTAGCGGGACAGGATTTAATGGCTACACCTTC
clone size: -; J gene: TRBJ1-1; D gene: TRBD1; V gene: TRBV11-2; CDR3 protein: CASSLPTGTENTEAFF; CDR3 DNA: TGTGCCAGCAGCTTACCGACCGGGACAGAGAACACTGAAGCTTTCTTT
clone size: few; J gene: TRBJ2-1; D gene: -; V gene: TRBV4-2; CDR3 protein: CASSQDPVGAGDQGNEQFF; CDR3 DNA: TGTGCCAGCAGCCAAGATCCTGTTGGGGCGGGAGACCAGGGGAATGAGCAGTTCTTC
clone size: few; J gene: TRBJ2-7; D gene: TRBD1; V gene: TRBV7-2; CDR3 protein: CASSSGQGARFEQYF; CDR3 DNA: TGTGCCAGCAGCTCGGGACAGGGGGCGAGGTTCGAGCAGTACTTC
clone size: few; J gene: TRBJ2-2; D gene: -; V gene: TRBV21-1; CDR3 protein: CASSRRAGRWGGLVTGELFF; CDR3 DNA: TGTGCCAGCAGCCGTCGGGCCGGACGTTGGGGGGGGCTTGTCACCGGGGAGCTGTTTTTT
clone size: -; J gene: TRBJ1-3; D gene: -; V gene: TRBV7-2; CDR3 protein: CASSPGAGSGNTIYF; CDR3 DNA: TGTGCCAGCAGCCCCGGGGCAGGTTCTGGAAACACCATATATTTT
clone size: -; J gene: TRBJ2-1; D gene: -; V gene: TRBV5-1; CDR3 protein: CASSLADRFNEQFF; CDR3 DNA: TGCGCCAGCAGCTTGGCCGACAGATTCAATGAGCAGTTCTTC
clone size: many; J gene: TRBJ1-5; D gene: -; V gene: TRBV6-5; CDR3 protein: CASSSNPETAKQPQHF; CDR3 DNA: TGTGCCAGCAGTTCAAACCCGGAGACAGCCAAGCAGCCCCAGCATTTT
clone size: -; J gene: TRBJ1-1; D gene: -; V gene: TRBV7-9; CDR3 protein: CASSLEGFNTEAFF; CDR3 DNA: TGTGCCAGCAGCTTAGAGGGCTTCAACACTGAAGCTTTCTTT
clone size: many; J gene: TRBJ1-1; D gene: -; V gene: TRBV20-1; CDR3 protein: CSASWEGNTEAFF; CDR3 DNA: TGCAGTGCTAGTTGGGAGGGGAACACTGAAGCTTTCTTT
clone size: -; J gene: TRBJ1-1; D gene: -; V gene: TRBV7-9; CDR3 protein: CASTSQPNTEAFF; CDR3 DNA: TGTGCCAGCACTAGTCAGCCGAACACTGAAGCTTTCTTT
clone size: -; J gene: TRBJ2-4; D gene: TRBD1; V gene: TRBV12-3/TRBV12-4; CDR3 protein: CASSPPGQGLNIQYF; CDR3 DNA: TGTGCCAGCAGTCCACCGGGACAGGGTCTAAACATTCAGTACTTC
clone size: many; J gene: TRBJ2-3; D gene: -; V gene: TRBV7-9; CDR3 protein: CASSPQGSTHTDTQYF; CDR3 DNA: TGTGCCAGCAGCCCGCAGGGTTCCACACACACAGATACGCAGTATTTT
clone size: many; J gene: TRBJ1-5; D gene: -; V gene: TRBV11-2; CDR3 protein: CASSRGEYSNQPQHF; CDR3 DNA: TGTGCCAGCAGTCGGGGGGAGTATAGCAATCAGCCCCAGCATTTT
clone size: -; J gene: TRBJ2-3; D gene: TRBD2; V gene: TRBV11-3; CDR3 protein: CASSLTGLDRTDTQYF; CDR3 DNA: TGTGCCAGCAGCTTAACTGGACTAGATCGGACAGATACGCAGTATTTT
clone size: many; J gene: TRBJ2-7; D gene: TRBD1; V gene: TRBV12-3/TRBV12-4; CDR3 protein: CASSLTGDYEQYF; CDR3 DNA: TGTGCCAGCAGTTTAACAGGGGACTACGAGCAGTACTTC
clone size: -; J gene: TRBJ1-5; D gene: TRBD1; V gene: TRBV2; CDR3 protein: CASRADRVTQPQHF; CDR3 DNA: TGTGCCAGCAGGGCGGACAGGGTGACTCAGCCCCAGCATTTT
clone size: -; J gene: TRBJ1-5; D gene: TRBD1; V gene: TRBV3-1; CDR3 protein: CASSKEQGHNQPQHF; CDR3 DNA: TGTGCCAGCAGCAAAGAACAGGGGCACAATCAGCCCCAGCATTTT
clone size: -; J gene: TRBJ2-1; D gene: -; V gene: TRBV3-1; CDR3 protein: CASSQERGRFGSSYNEQFF; CDR3 DNA: TGTGCCAGCAGCCAAGAGAGAGGGCGTTTTGGCAGCTCCTACAATGAGCAGTTCTTC
clone size: -; J gene: TRBJ1-1; D gene: -; V gene: TRBV5-1; CDR3 protein: CASSPSDSFAEAFF; CDR3 DNA: TGCGCCAGCAGCCCCTCCGACAGTTTCGCCGAAGCTTTCTTT
clone size: few; J gene: TRBJ2-5; D gene: TRBD1; V gene: TRBV12-3/TRBV12-4; CDR3 protein: CASSFQGARETQYF; CDR3 DNA: TGTGCCAGCAGTTTCCAGGGGGCGAGAGAGACCCAGTACTTC
clone size: few; J gene: TRBJ2-1; D gene: -; V gene: TRBV13; CDR3 protein: CASSLGRDRGQFF; CDR3 DNA: TGTGCCAGCAGCTTAGGAAGGGATCGGGGGCAGTTCTTC
clone size: many; J gene: TRBJ2-7; D gene: -; V gene: TRBV29-1; CDR3 protein: CSVEGRYSYEQYF; CDR3 DNA: TGCAGCGTTGAAGGACGGTATTCCTACGAGCAGTACTTC
clone size: -; J gene: TRBJ1-1; D gene: TRBD1; V gene: TRBV5-5; CDR3 protein: CASNLDWQEQGSSEAFF; CDR3 DNA: TGTGCCAGCAACTTGGACTGGCAAGAACAGGGGTCGTCTGAAGCTTTCTTT
clone size: -; J gene: TRBJ1-1; D gene: -; V gene: TRBV5-1; CDR3 protein: CASSQGEKGSSFF; CDR3 DNA: TGCGCCAGCAGCCAAGGGGAGAAAGGGTCGTCTTTCTTT
clone size: few; J gene: TRBJ2-7; D gene: -; V gene: TRBV6-5; CDR3 protein: CASSYSRQGYYEQYF; CDR3 DNA: TGTGCCAGCAGTTACTCTCGGCAGGGGTACTACGAGCAGTACTTC
clone size: few; J gene: TRBJ2-7; D gene: TRBD1; V gene: TRBV12-3/TRBV12-4; CDR3 protein: CASRPGTGGYEQYF; CDR3 DNA: TGTGCCAGCAGGCCCGGGACAGGGGGATACGAGCAGTACTTC
clone size: many; J gene: TRBJ2-3; D gene: -; V gene: TRBV20-1; CDR3 protein: CSAPSPQRVDTDTQYF; CDR3 DNA: TGCAGTGCTCCTTCCCCCCAGCGGGTAGACACAGATACGCAGTATTTT
clone size: -; J gene: TRBJ1-2; D gene: TRBD1; V gene: TRBV4-3; CDR3 protein: CASSQTTGAGYGYTF; CDR3 DNA: TGCGCCAGCAGCCAAACGACAGGGGCGGGCTATGGCTACACCTTC
clone size: few; J gene: TRBJ1-2; D gene: TRBD1; V gene: TRBV7-2; CDR3 protein: CASSPGQGRNYGYTF; CDR3 DNA: TGTGCCAGCAGCCCAGGACAGGGGCGGAACTATGGCTACACCTTC
clone size: -; J gene: TRBJ2-1; D gene: -; V gene: TRBV7-9; CDR3 protein: CASSFLLDDEQFF; CDR3 DNA: TGTGCCAGCAGCTTCTTACTAGACGATGAGCAGTTCTTC
clone size: few; J gene: TRBJ2-5; D gene: -; V gene: TRBV6-5; CDR3 protein: CASSLLGSETQYF; CDR3 DNA: TGTGCCAGCAGTTTATTAGGGTCAGAGACCCAGTACTTC
clone size: -; J gene: TRBJ1-2; D gene: TRBD1; V gene: TRBV20-1; CDR3 protein: CSARSRDRAYGYTF; CDR3 DNA: TGCAGTGCTAGGTCACGGGACAGGGCCTATGGCTACACCTTC
clone size: -; J gene: TRBJ1-4; D gene: -; V gene: TRBV7-8; CDR3 protein: CASSPTRVGGKREKLFF; CDR3 DNA: TGTGCCAGCAGCCCAACCCGGGTGGGGGGGAAACGTGAAAAACTGTTTTTT
clone size: -; J gene: TRBJ1-1; D gene: -; V gene: TRBV5-1; CDR3 protein: CASSLWYSLNTEAFF; CDR3 DNA: TGCGCCAGCAGCTTGTGGTACAGCCTGAACACTGAAGCTTTCTTT
clone size: few; J gene: TRBJ2-3; D gene: TRBD2; V gene: TRBV14; CDR3 protein: CASSQTPLAGALGDTQYF; CDR3 DNA: TGTGCCAGCAGCCAAACTCCCTTAGCGGGGGCCTTGGGAGATACGCAGTATTTT